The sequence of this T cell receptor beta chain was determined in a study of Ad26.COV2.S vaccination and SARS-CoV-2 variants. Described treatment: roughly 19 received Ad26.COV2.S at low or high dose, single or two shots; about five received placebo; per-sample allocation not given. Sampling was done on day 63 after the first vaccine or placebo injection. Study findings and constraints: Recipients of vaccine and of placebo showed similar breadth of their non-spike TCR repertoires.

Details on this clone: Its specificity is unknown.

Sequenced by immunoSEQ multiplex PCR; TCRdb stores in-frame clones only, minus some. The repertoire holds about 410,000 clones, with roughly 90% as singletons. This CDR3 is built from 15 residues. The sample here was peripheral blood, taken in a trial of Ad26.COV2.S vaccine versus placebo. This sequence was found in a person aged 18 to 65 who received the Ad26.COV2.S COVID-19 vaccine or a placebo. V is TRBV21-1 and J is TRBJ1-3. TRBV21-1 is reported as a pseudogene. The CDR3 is CASPLTASSGNTIYF. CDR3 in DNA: TGTGCCAGCCCGCTGACCGCATCCTCTGGAAACACCATATATTTT.